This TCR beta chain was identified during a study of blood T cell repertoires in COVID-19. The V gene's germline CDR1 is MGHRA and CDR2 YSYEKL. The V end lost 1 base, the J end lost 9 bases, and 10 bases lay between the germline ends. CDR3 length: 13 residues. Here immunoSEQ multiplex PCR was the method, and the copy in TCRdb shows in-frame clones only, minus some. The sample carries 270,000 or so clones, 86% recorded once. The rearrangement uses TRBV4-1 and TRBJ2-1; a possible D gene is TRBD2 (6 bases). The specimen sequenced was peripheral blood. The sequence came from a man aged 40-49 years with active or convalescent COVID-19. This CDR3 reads CASSQGLVGEQFF. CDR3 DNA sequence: TGCGCCAGCAGCCAAGGACTAGTTGGTGAGCAGTTCTTC.